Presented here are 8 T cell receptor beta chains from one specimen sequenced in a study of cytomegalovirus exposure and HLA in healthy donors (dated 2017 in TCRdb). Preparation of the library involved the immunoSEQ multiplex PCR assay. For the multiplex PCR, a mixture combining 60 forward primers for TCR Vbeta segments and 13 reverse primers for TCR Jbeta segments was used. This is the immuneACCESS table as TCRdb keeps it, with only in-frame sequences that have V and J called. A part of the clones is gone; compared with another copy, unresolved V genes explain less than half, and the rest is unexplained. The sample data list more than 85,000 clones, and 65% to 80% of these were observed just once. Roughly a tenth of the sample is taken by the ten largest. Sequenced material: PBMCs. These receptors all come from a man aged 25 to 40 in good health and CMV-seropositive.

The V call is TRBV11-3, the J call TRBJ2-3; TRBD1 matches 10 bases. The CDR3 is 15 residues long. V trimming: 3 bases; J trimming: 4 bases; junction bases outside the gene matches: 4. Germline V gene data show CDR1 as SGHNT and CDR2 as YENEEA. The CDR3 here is CASSFGTGDADTQYF. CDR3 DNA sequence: TGTGCCAGCAGCTTCGGGACAGGGGATGCAGATACGCAGTATTTT.

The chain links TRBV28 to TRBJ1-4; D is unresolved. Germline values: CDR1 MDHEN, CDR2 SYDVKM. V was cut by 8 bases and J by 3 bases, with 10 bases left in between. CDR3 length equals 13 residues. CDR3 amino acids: CASGGIANEKLFF. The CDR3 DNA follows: TGTGCCAGCGGAGGCATAGCTAATGAAAAACTGTTTTTT.

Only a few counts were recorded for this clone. DNA of the CDR3: TGTGCCACCAGCATGGAGAACTATGGCTACACCTTC. This encodes CATSMENYGYTF. The V gene is TRBV15, the J gene TRBJ1-2; D gene uncertain. The V gene lost 4 bases and the J gene lost 2 bases, with 5 bases spanning the gap. Germline V gene lookup returns CDR1 LNHNV and CDR2 YYDKDF (reference sequence). The CDR3 contains 12 residues.

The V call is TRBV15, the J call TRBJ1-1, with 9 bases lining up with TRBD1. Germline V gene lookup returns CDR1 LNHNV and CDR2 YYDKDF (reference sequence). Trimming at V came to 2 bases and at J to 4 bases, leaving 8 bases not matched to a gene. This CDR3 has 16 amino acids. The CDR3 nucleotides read TGTGCCACCAGCAGAAGCCACAGGGGGCAGGTCACTGAAGCTTTCTTT. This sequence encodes CATSRSHRGQVTEAFF.

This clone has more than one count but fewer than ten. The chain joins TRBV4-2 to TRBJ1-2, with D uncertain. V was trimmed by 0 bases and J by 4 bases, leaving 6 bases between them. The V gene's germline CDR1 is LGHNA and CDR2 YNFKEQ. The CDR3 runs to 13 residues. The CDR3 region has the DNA TGTGCCAGCAGCCAAGATTTCTCCTATGGCTACACCTTC. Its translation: CASSQDFSYGYTF.

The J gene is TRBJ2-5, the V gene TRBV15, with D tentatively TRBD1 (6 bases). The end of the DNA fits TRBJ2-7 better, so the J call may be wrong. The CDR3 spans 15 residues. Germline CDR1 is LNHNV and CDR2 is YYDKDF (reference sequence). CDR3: CATSRDSGQLYEQYF. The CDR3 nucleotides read TGTGCCACCAGCAGAGATTCAGGACAGTTGTACGAGCAGTACTTC.

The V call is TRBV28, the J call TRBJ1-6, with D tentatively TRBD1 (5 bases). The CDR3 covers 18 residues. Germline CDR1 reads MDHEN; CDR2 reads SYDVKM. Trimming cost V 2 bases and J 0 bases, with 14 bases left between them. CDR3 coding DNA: TGTGCCAGCAGTTTACACAGGACCAAATACTCCTATAATTCACCCCTCCACTTT. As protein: CASSLHRTKYSYNSPLHF.

CDR3 sequence: CASTPDPGQGSRAFF. CDR3 coding DNA: TGTGCCAGCACCCCCGACCCGGGACAGGGCTCTCGGGCTTTCTTT. The chain combines TRBV6-5 with TRBJ1-1; 9 bases match TRBD1. The CDR3 runs 15 residues. CDR1 and CDR2 (germline): MNHEY, SVGAGI. The trim removed 7 bases at V and 11 bases at J, leaving 17 bases unmatched.